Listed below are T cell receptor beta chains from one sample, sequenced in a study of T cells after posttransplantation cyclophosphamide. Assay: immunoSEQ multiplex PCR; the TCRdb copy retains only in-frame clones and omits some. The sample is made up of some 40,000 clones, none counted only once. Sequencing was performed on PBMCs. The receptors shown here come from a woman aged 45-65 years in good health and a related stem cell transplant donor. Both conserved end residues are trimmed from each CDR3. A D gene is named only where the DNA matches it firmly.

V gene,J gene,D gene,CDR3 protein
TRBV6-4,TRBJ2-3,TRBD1,ASSPYLTGSADTQY
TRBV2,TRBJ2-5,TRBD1,ASSPGRTGAMGETQY
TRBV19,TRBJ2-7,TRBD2,ASRSLGAGGSYEQY
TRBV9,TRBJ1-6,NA,ASSVWWESSYNSPLH
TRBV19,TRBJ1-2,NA,ASSIGLDGYT
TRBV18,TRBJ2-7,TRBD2,ASSPFLAGGYEQY
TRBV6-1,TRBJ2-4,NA,ASSEQGWNIQY
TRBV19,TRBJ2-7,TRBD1,ASSSIRGGLGQPYEQY
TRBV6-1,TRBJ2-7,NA,ASSLDRYYEQY
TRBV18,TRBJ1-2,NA,ASSPPLEDYGYT
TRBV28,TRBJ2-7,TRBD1,ASSGTGTSYEQY
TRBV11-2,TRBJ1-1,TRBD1,ASSLGGTGRTEAF
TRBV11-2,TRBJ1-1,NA,ASSLGQWTEAF
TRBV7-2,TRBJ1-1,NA,ASSLRVGNTEAF
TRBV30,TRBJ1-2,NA,AWSVQGGYT
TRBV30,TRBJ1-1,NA,AWSAPPGEAF
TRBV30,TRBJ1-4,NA,AWSVSEKLF
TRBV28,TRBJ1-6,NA,ASSLLGGVGSSPLH
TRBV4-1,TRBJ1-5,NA,ASSHLQVGGPPNQPQH
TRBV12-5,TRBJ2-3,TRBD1,ASDVPGQGRDTQY
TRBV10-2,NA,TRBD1,ASKAGQAYEQY
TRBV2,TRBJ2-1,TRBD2,ASTESSGGHEQF
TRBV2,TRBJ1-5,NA,ASRGRGPQH
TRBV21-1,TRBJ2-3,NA,ASSKKDRAFADTQY
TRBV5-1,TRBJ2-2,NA,ASSKVDGQYGELF
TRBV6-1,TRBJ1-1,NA,ASRGQNTEAF
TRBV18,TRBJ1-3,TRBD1,ASSPGTGALISGNTIY
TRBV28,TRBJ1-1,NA,ASRTQGGSGVTEAF
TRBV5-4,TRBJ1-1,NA,ASSQPGFEAF
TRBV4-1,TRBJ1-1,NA,ASSRGSPNTEAF
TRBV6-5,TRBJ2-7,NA,ASSKTGTNYEQY
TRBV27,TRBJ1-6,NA,ASSSPSSSYNSPLH
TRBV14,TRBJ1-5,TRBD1,ASSQGQGAGQPQH
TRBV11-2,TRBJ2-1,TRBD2,ASSLVSGGAREQF
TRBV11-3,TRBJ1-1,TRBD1,ASSPIETGTAF
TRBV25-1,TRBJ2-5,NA,ASSEFTTGQETQY
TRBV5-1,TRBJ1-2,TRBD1,ASGAGTGIINYGYT
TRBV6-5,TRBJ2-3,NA,ASSRLNTDTQY
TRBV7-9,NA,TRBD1,ASSPGTGGKVEQY
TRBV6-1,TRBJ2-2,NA,ASSERVDNTGELF
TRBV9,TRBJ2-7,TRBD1,ASSVPNPRDRVYEQY
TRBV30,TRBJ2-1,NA,AWRRAVGNEQF
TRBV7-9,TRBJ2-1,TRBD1,ASSSRDRFSSSYNEQF
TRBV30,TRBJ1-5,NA,AWSLPSLSQPQH
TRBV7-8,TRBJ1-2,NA,ASSVTGNGYT
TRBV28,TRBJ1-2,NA,ASSTGNYGYT
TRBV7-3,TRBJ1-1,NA,ASSFGANTEAF
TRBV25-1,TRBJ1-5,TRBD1,ASSGDRTTDQPQH
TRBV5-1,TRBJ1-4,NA,ASSIRQLDSGNEKLF
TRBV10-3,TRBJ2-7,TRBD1,AISDRDRGPYEQY
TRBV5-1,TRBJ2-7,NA,ASSPDPQAYEQY
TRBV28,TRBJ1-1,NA,AVVSRLHMNTEAF
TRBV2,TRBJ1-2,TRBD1,ASRDYWTGNYGYT
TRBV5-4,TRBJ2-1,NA,ASRPKGGTSYNEQF
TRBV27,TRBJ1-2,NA,ASSGGGPHGYT
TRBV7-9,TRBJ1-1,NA,ASSLGAGMNTEAF
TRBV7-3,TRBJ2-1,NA,ASSPSLGQREQF